This entry lists 16 T cell receptor beta chains sequenced from one sample in a study of blood T cell dynamics during melanoma immunotherapy. Profiled with immunoSEQ multiplex PCR; TCRdb holds only in-frame clones, not every one. This sample has 10,000 to 13,000 clones, with 70% to 90% found just once. Time point indicated: week 3, after first cycle of checkpoint inhibitor. Specimen: blood, collected from a patient treated with checkpoint blockade. These TCRs come from a human donor with melanoma.

This clone showed up just once. The rearrangement joins TRBV18 to TRBJ1-2; D might be TRBD1 (6 bases). There are 16 residues in the CDR3. Trimming left V 2 bases short and J 2 bases short, with 15 bases between. Germline assignment: CDR1 KGHSH and CDR2 LQKENI. This chain's CDR3 is CASSPAQGQINYGYTF. In DNA form, the CDR3 reads TGTGCCAGCTCACCAGCACAGGGCCAGATCAACTATGGCTACACCTTC.

The genes are TRBV5-1 and TRBJ2-2; D call uncertain. The V end lost 2 bases, the J end lost 3 bases, and 14 bases lay between the germline ends. Per germline, CDR1 SGHRS and CDR2 YFSETQ. The length of the CDR3 is 16 residues. The CDR3 region is CASSFSRPIDTGELFF. CDR3 DNA: TGCGCCAGCAGCTTCTCCAGGCCCATTGACACCGGGGAGCTGTTTTTT.

The chain is built from TRBV7-2 and TRBJ2-3; no reliable D call. CDR3 length: 13 residues. Germline V gene sequence: CDR1 SGHTA, CDR2 FQGNSA. V was cut by 2 bases and J by 1 base, with 4 bases left in between. The CDR3 region has the DNA TGTGCCAGCAGCTTACAAGGCACAGATACGCAGTATTTT. It yields the protein CASSLQGTDTQYF.

The chain employs TRBV4-3 and TRBJ2-7; D is tentatively TRBD1 or TRBD2 (5 bases each). V gave up 0 bases and J gave up 0 bases, with 9 bases separating them. The CDR3 runs 15 residues. Germline V gives CDR1 LGHNA, CDR2 YSLEER. CDR3: CASSQDWGSSYEQYF. The DNA of the CDR3 is TGCGCCAGCAGCCAAGATTGGGGGAGCTCCTACGAGCAGTACTTC.

The V and J genes are TRBV18 and TRBJ2-3; D is uncertain. CDR3 length: 12 amino acids. Looked up from germline, CDR1 is KGHSH and CDR2 is LQKENI. V lost 10 bases and J lost 1, with 9 bases in between. The CDR3 here is CATLKGTDTQYF. The CDR3 DNA sequence: TGTGCCACCCTGAAGGGCACAGATACGCAGTATTTT. Full variable domain (remainder filled in from reference TRBV18 and TRBJ2-3): NAGVMQNPRHLVRRRGQEARLRCSPMKGHSHVYWYRQLPEEGLKFMVYLQKENIIDESGMPKERFSAEFPKEGPSILRIQQVVRGDSAAYFCATLKGTDTQYFGPGTRLTVL.

The chain uses TRBV7-8 and TRBJ1-5; tentatively, D is TRBD1 (6 bases). CDR1 is SGHVS, CDR2 FQNEAQ, per germline. Deletions cut 3 bases from V and 7 bases from J, with 19 bases between. The CDR3 is 16 amino acids. Here the CDR3 reads CASSFSGTNVYQPQHF. CDR3 sequence (DNA): TGTGCCAGCAGCTTCTCTGGGACAAATGTTTACCAGCCCCAGCATTTT.

V and J are TRBV2 and TRBJ2-7; 7 bases map to TRBD1. J gave up 0 bases and V 6 bases, and 8 bases lay outside the gene matches. The CDR3 has 15 amino acids. Germline V lookup: CDR1 SNHLY, CDR2 FYNNEI. The CDR3 sequence is CASSTGTVSSYEQYF. In nucleotides, the CDR3 is TGTGCCAGCAGCACCGGGACAGTCAGCTCCTACGAGCAGTACTTC.

The chain couples TRBV5-1 to TRBJ2-1; the D is unclear. V gave up 0 bases and J gave up 2 bases, with 9 bases separating them. This CDR3 contains 15 residues. Germline values: CDR1 SGHRS, CDR2 YFSETQ. CDR3 DNA: TGCGCCAGCAGCTTGGGCCTAGTCACCTACAATGAGCAGTTCTTC. Its protein is CASSLGLVTYNEQFF.

This clone occurred a few times. The V gene is TRBV7-2, the J gene TRBJ1-4, with 10 nucleotides matching TRBD1. This CDR3 comprises 15 residues. Losses at the gene ends were 5 bases for V and 8 bases for J; bases not matched to a gene: 8. Germline V lookup: CDR1 SGHTA, CDR2 FQGNSA. CDR3 nucleotide sequence: TGTGCCAGCAGCCCCAGACAGGGGGCGGACGAAAAACTGTTTTTT. Protein: CASSPRQGADEKLFF. The full variable domain, completed using reference TRBV7-2 and TRBJ1-4, is GAGVSQSPSNKVTEKGKDVELRCDPISGHTALYWYRQSLGQGLEFLIYFQGNSAPDKSGLPSDRFSAERTGGSVSTLTIQRTQQEDSAVYLCASSPRQGADEKLFFGSGTQLSVL.

V and J are TRBV19 and TRBJ2-7, with D perhaps TRBD1 (7 bases). Between the trimmed V and J ends, which lost 3 bases and 0 bases, there was a span of 21 bases. The CDR3 spans 18 residues. Germline CDR1 LNHDA, CDR2 SQIVND (reference sequence). The CDR3 DNA reads as TGTGCCAGTAGTATTCGGCAGGGGGAGGTAGGTTTCTCCTACGAGCAGTACTTC. Its protein is CASSIRQGEVGFSYEQYF.

The chain joins TRBV6-6 to TRBJ1-3; 8 bases are shared with TRBD1. With 7 bases clipped from V and 2 bases from J, the junction kept 7 bases outside the gene matches. The CDR3 runs 15 residues. CDR1 is MNHNY, CDR2 SVGAGI, per germline (reference sequence). The chain's CDR3 is CASTDLRGPGNTIYF. Here the CDR3 DNA reads TGTGCCAGCACCGACCTCAGGGGGCCTGGAAACACCATATATTTT.

The chain is built from TRBV7-3 and TRBJ1-1; D not certain. The V gene's germline CDR1 is SGHTA and CDR2 FQGTGA. Trimming cost V 1 base and J 2 bases, with 17 bases left between them. This CDR3 is built from 17 residues. For the CDR3, the DNA is TGTGCCAGCAGCTTAAACGCGGGTGTAGGGTCCAACACTGAAGCTTTCTTT. Translation gives CASSLNAGVGSNTEAFF.

This clone was found a few times. The V and J genes are TRBV27 and TRBJ1-2; TRBD1 agrees at 8 bases. The CDR3 loop spans 13 amino acids. V was pared by 6 bases and J by 4 bases, with 4 bases of the junction left unmatched. CDR1 is MNHEY, CDR2 SMNVEV, per germline (reference sequence). CDR3 in DNA: TGTGCCAGCAGCGACAGGGGAGGCTATGGCTACACCTTC. The encoded protein is CASSDRGGYGYTF.

The CDR3 nucleotides are TGTGCCAGCTCACCCCCGGGGGGGCTGATCACTGAAGCTTTCTTT. Protein sequence: CASSPPGGLITEAFF. V is TRBV18 and J is TRBJ1-1; D possibly corresponds to TRBD1 (6 bases). CDR3 length: 15 residues. V lost 3 bases, J lost 4 bases, and 15 bases lay in between. In germline, CDR1 is KGHSH, CDR2 LQKENI.

The chain employs TRBV9 and TRBJ1-2; D is uncertain. CDR1 is SGDLS and CDR2 is YYNGEE in the germline V gene. V lost 3 bases to trimming and J lost 0 bases, with 9 bases between them. The CDR3 totals 14 residues. This CDR3 is CASSAGWANYGYTF. In DNA, the CDR3 is TGTGCCAGCAGCGCCGGGTGGGCTAACTATGGCTACACCTTC.

V is TRBV4-2 and J is TRBJ2-1; 8 positions match TRBD1. The V and J ends lost 6 bases and 5 bases, in that order; junction bases with no gene match: 9. The CDR3 sequence is 15 residues long. The germline V gene has CDR1 LGHNA and CDR2 YNFKEQ. CDR3 residues: CASSHKDRANNEQFF. The CDR3 coding sequence is TGTGCCAGCAGTCACAAGGACAGGGCGAACAATGAGCAGTTCTTC.